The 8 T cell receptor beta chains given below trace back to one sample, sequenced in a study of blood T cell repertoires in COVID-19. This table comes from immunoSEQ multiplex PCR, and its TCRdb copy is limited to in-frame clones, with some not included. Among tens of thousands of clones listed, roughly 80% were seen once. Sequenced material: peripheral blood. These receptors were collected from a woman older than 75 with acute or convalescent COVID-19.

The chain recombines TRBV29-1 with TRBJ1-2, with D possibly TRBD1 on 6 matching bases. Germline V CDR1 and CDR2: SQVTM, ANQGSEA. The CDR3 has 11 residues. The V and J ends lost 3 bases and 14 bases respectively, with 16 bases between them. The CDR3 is CSVDRGGSETF. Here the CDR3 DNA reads TGCAGCGTTGACAGGGGCGGTTCGGAAACCTTC. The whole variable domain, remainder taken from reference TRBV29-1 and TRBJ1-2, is SAVISQKPSRDICQRGTSLTIQCQVDSQVTMMFWYRQQPGQSLTLIATANQGSEATYESGFVIDKFPISRPNLTFSTLTVSNMSPEDSSIYLCSVDRGGSETFGSGTRLTVV.

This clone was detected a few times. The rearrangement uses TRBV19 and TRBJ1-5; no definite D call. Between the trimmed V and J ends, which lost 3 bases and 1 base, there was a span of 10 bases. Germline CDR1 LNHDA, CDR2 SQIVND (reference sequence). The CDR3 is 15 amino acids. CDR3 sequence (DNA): TGTGCCAGTAGTATGGAGGCCACGAGCAATCAGCCCCAGCATTTT. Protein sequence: CASSMEATSNQPQHF.

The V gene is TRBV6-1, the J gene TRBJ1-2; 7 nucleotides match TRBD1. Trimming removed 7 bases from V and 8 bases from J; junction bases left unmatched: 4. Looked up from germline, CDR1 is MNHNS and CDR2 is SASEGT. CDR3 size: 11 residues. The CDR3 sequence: CASNRGGGYTF. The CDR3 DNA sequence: TGTGCCAGCAACAGGGGTGGCGGCTACACCTTC.

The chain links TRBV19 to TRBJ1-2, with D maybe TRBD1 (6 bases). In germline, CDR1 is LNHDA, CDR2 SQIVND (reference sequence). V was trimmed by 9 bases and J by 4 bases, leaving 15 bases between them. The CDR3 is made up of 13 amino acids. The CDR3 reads CASQPQGLYGYTF. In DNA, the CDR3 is TGTGCCAGCCAACCGCAGGGGCTCTATGGCTACACCTTC.

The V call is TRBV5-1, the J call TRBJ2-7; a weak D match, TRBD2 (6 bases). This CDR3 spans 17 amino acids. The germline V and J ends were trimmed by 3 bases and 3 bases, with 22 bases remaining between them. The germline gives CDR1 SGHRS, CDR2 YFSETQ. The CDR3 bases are TGCGCCAGCAGCTCCCGGAGTGAGGTGGGCGGGAACTACGAGCAGTACTTC. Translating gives CASSSRSEVGGNYEQYF.

CDR3 region: CASSSPRGPEAFF. For the CDR3, the DNA is TGTGCCAGCAGCTCACCAAGGGGCCCTGAAGCTTTCTTT. J is TRBJ1-1 and V is TRBV11-3, with D maybe TRBD1 (5 bases). This CDR3 contains 13 residues. CDR1 SGHNT and CDR2 YENEEA come from the germline V gene. V lost 4 bases to trimming and J lost 6 bases, with 12 bases between them.

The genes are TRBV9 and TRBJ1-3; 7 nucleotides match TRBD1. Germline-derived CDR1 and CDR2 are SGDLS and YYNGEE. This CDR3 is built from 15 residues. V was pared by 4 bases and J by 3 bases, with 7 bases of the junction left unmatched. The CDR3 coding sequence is TGTGCCAGCAGCCCCACAGGGGTTTTTGGAAACACCATATATTTT. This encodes CASSPTGVFGNTIYF.

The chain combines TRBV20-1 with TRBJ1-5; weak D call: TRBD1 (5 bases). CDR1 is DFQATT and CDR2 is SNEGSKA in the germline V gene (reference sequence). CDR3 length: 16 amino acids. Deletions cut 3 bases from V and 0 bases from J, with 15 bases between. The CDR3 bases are TGCAGTGCTAGTAATGGCGGGGCATATAGCAATCAGCCCCAGCATTTT. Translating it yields CSASNGGAYSNQPQHF.